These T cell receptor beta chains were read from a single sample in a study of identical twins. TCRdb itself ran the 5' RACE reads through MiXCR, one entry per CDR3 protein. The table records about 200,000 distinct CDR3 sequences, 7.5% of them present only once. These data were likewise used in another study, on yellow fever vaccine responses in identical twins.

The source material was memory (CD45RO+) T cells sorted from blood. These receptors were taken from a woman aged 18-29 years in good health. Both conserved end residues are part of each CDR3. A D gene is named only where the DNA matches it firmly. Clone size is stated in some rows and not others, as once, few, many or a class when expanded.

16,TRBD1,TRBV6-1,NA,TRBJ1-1,TGTGCCAGCAGTCGACAGGGAGGGACCATGAACACTGAAGCTTTCTTT,CASSRQGGTMNTEAFF
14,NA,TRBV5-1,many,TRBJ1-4,TGCGCCAGCAGCCAACAGATTACTAATGAAAAACTGTTTTTT,CASSQQITNEKLFF
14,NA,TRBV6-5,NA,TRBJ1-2,TGTGCCAGCAGTTACTCGTCCGGGTACCATGGCTACACCTTC,CASSYSSGYHGYTF
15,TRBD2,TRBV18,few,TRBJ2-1,TGTGCCAGCTCACAACCGGGACTAACCTACAATGAGCAGTTCTTC,CASSQPGLTYNEQFF
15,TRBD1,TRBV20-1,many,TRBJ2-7,TGCAGTGCCCACTCGGGGACAGACCTCTCATACGAGCAGTACTTC,CSAHSGTDLSYEQYF
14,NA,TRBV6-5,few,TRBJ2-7,TGTGCCAGCAGTTACTCCGGGGGAAGGGGTGAGCAGTACTTC,CASSYSGGRGEQYF
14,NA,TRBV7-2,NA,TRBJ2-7,TGTGCCAGCAGCTCGCGCCGGGAAACCTACGAGCAGTACTTC,CASSSRRETYEQYF
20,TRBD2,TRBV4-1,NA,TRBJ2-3,TGCGCCAGCAGCCAAGTTCCCGGGACTAGCGGGAGATGGGGCACAGATACGCAGTATTTT,CASSQVPGTSGRWGTDTQYF
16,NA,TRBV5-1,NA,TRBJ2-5,TGCGCCAGCAGCTTAGGGGGGGCGAACTCCCAAGAGACCCAGTACTTC,CASSLGGANSQETQYF
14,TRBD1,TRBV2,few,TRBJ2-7,TGTGCCAGCAAAGGCGGGACAGGGTTCTACGAGCAGTACTTC,CASKGGTGFYEQYF
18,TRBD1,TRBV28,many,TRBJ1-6,TGTGCCAGCAGTTTAACGGGACAGGGAGGGACTATTAATTCACCCCTCCACTTT,CASSLTGQGGTINSPLHF